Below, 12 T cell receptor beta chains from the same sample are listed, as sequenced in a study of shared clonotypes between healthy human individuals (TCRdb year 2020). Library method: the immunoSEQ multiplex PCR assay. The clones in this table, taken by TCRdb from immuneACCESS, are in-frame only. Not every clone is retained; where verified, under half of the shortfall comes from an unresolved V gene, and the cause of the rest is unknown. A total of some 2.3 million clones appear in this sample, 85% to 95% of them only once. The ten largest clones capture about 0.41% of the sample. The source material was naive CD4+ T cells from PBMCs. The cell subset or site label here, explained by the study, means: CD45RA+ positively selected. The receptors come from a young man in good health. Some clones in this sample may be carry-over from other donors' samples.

The CDR3 DNA reads TGTGCCGGAAGGGGATTTGGGACCGACGGGGAGCAGTACTTC. Protein product: CAGRGFGTDGEQYF. The chain is built from TRBV2 and TRBJ2-7; D might be TRBD1 or TRBD2, each matching 5 bases. CDR1 SNHLY and CDR2 FYNNEI come from the germline V gene. V lost 11 bases, J lost 7 bases, and 24 bases lay in between. The CDR3 has 14 residues.

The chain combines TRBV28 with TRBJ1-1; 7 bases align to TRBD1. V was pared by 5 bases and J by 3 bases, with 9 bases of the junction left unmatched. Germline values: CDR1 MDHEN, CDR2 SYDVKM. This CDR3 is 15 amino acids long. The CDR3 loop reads CASSPWDRKYTEAFF. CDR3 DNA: TGTGCCAGCAGTCCCTGGGACAGAAAGTACACTGAAGCTTTCTTT.

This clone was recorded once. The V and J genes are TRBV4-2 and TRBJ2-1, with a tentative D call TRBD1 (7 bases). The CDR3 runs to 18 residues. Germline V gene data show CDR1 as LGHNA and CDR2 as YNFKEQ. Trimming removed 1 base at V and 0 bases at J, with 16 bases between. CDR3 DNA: TGTGCCAGCAGCCAAGTGCGGGACAGCGCAAGCTCCTACAATGAGCAGTTCTTC. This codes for CASSQVRDSASSYNEQFF.

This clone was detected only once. The CDR3 region is CASQLVYGQGNSPLHF. The CDR3, as DNA: TGTGCCTCCCAGCTGGTTTATGGACAGGGAAATTCACCCCTCCACTTT. The chain uses TRBV30 and TRBJ1-6, with 8 bases identical to TRBD1. The trim removed 7 bases at V and 7 bases at J, leaving 15 bases unmatched. Germline loops: CDR1 GTSNPN, CDR2 SVGIG (reference sequence). The CDR3 consists of 16 residues. Variable domain in full (rest from reference TRBV30 and TRBJ1-6): SQTIHQWPATLVQPVGSPLSLECTVEGTSNPNLYWYRQAAGRGLQLLFYSVGIGQISSEVPQNLSASRPQDRQFILSSKKLLLSDSGFYLCASQLVYGQGNSPLHFGNGTRLTVT.

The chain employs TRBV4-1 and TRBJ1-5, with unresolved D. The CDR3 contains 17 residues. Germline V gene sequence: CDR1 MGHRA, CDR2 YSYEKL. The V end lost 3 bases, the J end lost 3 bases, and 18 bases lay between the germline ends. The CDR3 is CASSQISPMTANQPQHF. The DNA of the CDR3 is TGCGCCAGCAGCCAGATATCCCCTATGACCGCCAATCAGCCCCAGCATTTT.

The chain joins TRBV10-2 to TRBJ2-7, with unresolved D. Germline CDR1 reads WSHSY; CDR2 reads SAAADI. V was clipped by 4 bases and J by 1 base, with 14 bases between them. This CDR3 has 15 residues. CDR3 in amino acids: CASSVVRDWSYEQYF. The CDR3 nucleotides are TGCGCCAGCAGTGTTGTACGAGATTGGTCCTACGAGCAGTACTTC.

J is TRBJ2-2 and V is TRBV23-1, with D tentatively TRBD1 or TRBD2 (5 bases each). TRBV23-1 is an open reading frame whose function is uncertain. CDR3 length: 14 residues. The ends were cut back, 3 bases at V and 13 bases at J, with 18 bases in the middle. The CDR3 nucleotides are TGCGCCAGCAGTCACTCTGGTTTGGGGGTCCGGCTGTTTTTT. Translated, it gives CASSHSGLGVRLFF.

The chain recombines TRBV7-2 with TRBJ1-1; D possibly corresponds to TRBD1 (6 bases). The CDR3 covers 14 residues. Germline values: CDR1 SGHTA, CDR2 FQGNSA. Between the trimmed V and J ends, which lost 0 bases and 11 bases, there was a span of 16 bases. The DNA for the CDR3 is TGTGCCAGCAGCTTAGCTGGGGGCGGGCGGTGGGCTTTCTTT. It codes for CASSLAGGGRWAFF.

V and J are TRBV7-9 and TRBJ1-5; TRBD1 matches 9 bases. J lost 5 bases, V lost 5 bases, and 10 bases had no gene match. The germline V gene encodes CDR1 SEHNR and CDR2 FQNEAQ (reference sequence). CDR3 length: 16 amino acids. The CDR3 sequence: CASSRIGDRVDQPQHF. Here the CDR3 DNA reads TGTGCCAGCAGCCGCATCGGGGACAGGGTAGATCAGCCCCAGCATTTT. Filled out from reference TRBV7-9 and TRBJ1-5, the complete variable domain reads DTGVSQNPRHKITKRGQNVTFRCDPISEHNRLYWYRQTLGQGPEFLTYFQNEAQLEKSRLLSDRFSAERPKGSFSTLEIQRTEQGDSAMYLCASSRIGDRVDQPQHFGDGTRLSIL.

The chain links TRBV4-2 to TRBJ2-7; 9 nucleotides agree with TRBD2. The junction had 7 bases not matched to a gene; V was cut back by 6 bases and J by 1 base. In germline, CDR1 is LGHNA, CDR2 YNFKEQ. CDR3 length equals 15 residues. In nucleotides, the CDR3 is TGTGCCAGCAGTACTCGACTAGCGGCATCCTACGAGCAGTACTTC. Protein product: CASSTRLAASYEQYF.

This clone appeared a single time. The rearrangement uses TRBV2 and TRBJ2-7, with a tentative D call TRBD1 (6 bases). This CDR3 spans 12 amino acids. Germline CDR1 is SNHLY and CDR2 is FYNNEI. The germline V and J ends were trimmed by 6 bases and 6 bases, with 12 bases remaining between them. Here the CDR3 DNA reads TGTGCCAGCAGCGAACAGGGTCTCGAGCAGTACTTC. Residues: CASSEQGLEQYF.

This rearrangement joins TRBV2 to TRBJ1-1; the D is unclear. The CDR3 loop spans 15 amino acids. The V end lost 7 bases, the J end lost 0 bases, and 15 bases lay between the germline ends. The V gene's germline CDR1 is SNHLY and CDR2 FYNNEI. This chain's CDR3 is CASNTKEGLNTEAFF. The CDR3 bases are TGTGCCAGCAACACCAAGGAGGGCTTGAACACTGAAGCTTTCTTT.